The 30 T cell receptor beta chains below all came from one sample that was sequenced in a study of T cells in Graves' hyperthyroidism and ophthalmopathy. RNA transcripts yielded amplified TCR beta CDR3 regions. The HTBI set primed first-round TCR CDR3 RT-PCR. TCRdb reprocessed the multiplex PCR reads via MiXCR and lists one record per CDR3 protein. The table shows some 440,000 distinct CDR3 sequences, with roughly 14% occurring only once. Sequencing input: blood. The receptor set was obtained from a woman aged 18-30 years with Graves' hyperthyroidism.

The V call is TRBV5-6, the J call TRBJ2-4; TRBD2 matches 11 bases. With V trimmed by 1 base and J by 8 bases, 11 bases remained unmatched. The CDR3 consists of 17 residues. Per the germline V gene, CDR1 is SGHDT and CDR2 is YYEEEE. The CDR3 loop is CASSLTLAGGPQDIQYF. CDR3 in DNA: TGTGCCAGCAGCTTGACCTTAGCGGGGGGGCCCCAGGACATTCAGTACTTC.

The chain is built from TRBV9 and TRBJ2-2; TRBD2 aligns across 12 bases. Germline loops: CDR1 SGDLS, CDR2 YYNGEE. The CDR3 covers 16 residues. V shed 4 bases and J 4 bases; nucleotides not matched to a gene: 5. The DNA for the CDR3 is TGTGCCAGCAGCCCGACTAGCGGGAGAAGCACCGGGGAGCTGTTTTTT. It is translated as CASSPTSGRSTGELFF.

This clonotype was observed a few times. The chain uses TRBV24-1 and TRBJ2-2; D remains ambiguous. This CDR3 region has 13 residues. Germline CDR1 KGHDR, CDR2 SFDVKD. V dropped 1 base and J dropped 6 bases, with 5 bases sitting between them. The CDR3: CATSDFSAGELFF. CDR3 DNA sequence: TGTGCCACCAGTGATTTCAGTGCCGGGGAGCTGTTTTTT.

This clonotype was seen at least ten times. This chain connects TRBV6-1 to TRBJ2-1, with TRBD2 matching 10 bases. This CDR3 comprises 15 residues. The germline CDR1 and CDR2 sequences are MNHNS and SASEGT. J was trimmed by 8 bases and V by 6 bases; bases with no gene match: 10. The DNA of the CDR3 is TGTGCCAGCAGCTTAGCGGGAGGACCCTCCCATGAGCAGTTCTTC. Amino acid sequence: CASSLAGGPSHEQFF.

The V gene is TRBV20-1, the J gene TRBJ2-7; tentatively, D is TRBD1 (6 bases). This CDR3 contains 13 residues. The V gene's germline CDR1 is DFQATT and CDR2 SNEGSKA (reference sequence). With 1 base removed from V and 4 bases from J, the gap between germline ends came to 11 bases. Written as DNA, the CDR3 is TGCAGTGCTAGAGCCAACAGGGAGTACGAGCAGTACTTC. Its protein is CSARANREYEQYF.

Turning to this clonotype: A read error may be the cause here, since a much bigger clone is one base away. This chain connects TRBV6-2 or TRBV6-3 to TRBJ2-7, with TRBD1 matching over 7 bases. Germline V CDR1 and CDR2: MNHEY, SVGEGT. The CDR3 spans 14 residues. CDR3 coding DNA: TGTGCCAGCAGGCCTACGGGACAGTTCTACGAGCGGTACTTC. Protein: CASRPTGQFYERYF.

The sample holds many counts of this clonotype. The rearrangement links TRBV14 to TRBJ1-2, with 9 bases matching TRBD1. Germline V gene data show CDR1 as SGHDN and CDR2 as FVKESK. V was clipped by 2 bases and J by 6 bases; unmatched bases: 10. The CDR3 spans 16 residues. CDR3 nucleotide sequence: TGTGCCAGCAGCCAACCCGGGACAGGGCCCAACAATGGCTACACCTTC. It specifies CASSQPGTGPNNGYTF.

The CDR3 DNA reads TGTGCCAGCAGTCACAGGTCTCGAGATGGAAACACCATATATTTT. It yields the protein CASSHRSRDGNTIYF. The chain recombines TRBV6-2 or TRBV6-3 with TRBJ1-3, with D possibly matching TRBD1 (5 bases). Trimming stripped 5 bases from V and 3 bases from J, with 14 bases between. CDR1 is MNHEY and CDR2 is SVGEGT in the germline V gene. This CDR3 has 15 amino acids.

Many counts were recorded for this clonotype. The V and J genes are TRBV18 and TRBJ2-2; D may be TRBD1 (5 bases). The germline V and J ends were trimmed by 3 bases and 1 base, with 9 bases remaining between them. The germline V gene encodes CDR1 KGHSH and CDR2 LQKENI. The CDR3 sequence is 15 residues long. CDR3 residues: CASSPGHWNTGELFF. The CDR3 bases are TGTGCCAGCTCACCGGGGCACTGGAACACCGGGGAGCTGTTTTTT.

In DNA, the CDR3 is TGTGCCAGCAGCAGCTCGAACCCCCAGGTTTCCTACGAGCAGTACTTC. Amino acids: CASSSSNPQVSYEQYF. J is TRBJ2-7 and V is TRBV3-1; D remains ambiguous. CDR3 length equals 16 residues. Germline-derived CDR1 and CDR2 are LGHDT and YNNKEL (reference sequence). Trimming took 5 bases from V and 1 from J, leaving 18 bases between them.

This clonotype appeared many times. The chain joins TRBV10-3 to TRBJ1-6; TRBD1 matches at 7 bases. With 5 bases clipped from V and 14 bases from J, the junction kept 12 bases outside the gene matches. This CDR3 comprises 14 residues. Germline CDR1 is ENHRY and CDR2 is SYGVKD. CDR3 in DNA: TGTGCCATCAGTCCGGGACAGCAGCCTCGTACCCTCCACTTT. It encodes CAISPGQQPRTLHF.

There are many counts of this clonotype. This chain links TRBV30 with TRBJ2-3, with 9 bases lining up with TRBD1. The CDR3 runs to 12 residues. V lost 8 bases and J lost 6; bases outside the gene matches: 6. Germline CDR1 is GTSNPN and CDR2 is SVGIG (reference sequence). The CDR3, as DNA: TGTGCCGGGACAGGGAGGGCCGATACGCAGTATTTT. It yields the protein CAGTGRADTQYF.

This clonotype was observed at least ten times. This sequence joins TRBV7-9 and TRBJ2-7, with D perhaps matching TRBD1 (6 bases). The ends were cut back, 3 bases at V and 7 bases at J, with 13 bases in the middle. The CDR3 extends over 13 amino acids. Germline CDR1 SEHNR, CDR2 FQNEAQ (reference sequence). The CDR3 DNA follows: TGTGCCAGCAGCTTTTTACAGGGCGGGGAGCAGTACTTC. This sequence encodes CASSFLQGGEQYF.

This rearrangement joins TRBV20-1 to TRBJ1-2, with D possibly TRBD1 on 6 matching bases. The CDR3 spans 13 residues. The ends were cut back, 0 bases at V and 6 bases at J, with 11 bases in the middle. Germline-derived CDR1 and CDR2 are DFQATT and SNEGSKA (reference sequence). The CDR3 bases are TGCAGTGCTAGAGATGAACAGGGTGATGGCTACACCTTC. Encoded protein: CSARDEQGDGYTF.

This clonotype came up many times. In DNA, the CDR3 is TGTGCCTGGGCTCGGGACAGGCATCTAGAGACCCAGTACTTC. Translating gives CAWARDRHLETQYF. V gene TRBV30 combines with J gene TRBJ2-5; TRBD1 aligns across 8 bases. Germline V gene sequence: CDR1 GTSNPN, CDR2 SVGIG (reference sequence). J gave up 4 bases and V 5 bases, and 9 bases lay outside the gene matches. This CDR3 is built from 14 residues.

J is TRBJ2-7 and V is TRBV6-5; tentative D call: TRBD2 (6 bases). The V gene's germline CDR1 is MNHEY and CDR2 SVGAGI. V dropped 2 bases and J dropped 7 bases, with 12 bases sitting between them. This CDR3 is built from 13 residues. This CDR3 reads CASSYELAGEQYF. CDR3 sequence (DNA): TGTGCCAGCAGTTACGAACTAGCTGGGGAGCAGTACTTC.

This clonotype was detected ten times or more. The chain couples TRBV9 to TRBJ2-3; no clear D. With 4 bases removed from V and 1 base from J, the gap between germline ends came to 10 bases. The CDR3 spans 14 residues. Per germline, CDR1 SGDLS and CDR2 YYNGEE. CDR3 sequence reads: CASSIMGGTDTQYF. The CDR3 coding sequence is TGTGCCAGCAGCATAATGGGCGGCACAGATACGCAGTATTTT.

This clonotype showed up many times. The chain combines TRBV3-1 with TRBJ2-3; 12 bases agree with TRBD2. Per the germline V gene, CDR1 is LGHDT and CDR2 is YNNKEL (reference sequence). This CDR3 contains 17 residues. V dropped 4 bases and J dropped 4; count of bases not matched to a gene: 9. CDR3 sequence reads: CASSLRTSGNGPDTQYF. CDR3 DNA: TGTGCCAGCAGCCTCAGGACTAGCGGGAATGGCCCAGATACGCAGTATTTT.

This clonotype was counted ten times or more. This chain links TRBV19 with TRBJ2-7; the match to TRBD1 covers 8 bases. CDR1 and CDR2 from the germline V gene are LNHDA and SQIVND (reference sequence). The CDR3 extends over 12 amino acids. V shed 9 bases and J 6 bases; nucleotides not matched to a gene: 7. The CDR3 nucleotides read TGTGCCAGCGGGACAGGCCAGGGCGAGCAGTACTTC. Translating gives CASGTGQGEQYF.

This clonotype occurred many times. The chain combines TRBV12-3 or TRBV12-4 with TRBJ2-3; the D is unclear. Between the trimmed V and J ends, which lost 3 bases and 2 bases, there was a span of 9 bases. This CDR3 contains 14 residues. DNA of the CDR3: TGTGCCAGCAGTTTCGTCCACTCCACAGATACGCAGTATTTT. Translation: CASSFVHSTDTQYF.

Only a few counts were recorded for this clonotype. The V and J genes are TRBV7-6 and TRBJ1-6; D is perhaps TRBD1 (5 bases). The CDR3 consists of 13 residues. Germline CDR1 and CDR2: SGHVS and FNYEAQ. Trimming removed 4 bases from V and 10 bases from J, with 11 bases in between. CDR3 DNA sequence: TGTGCCAGCAGCTCGGTGGGGGGATCACCCCTCCACTTT. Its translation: CASSSVGGSPLHF.

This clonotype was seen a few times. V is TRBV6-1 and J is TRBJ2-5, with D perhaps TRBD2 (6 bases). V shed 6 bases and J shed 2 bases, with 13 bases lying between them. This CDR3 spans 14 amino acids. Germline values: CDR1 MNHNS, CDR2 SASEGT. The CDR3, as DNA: TGTGCCAGCAGCCCCGGGACTTTACAAGAGACCCAGTACTTC. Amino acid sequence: CASSPGTLQETQYF.

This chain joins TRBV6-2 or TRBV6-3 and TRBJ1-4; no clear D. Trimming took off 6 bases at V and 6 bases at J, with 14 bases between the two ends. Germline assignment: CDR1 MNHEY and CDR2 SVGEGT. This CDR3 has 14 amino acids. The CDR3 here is CASSERSEHEKLFF. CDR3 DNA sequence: TGTGCCAGCAGCGAGAGATCGGAACATGAAAAACTGTTTTTT.

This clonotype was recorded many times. The CDR3 sequence: CASSAPRAFNEQFF. CDR3 nucleotide sequence: TGTGCCAGCAGCGCCCCCCGGGCCTTCAATGAGCAGTTCTTC. The chain couples TRBV7-9 to TRBJ2-1; D is undetermined. The germline V and J ends were trimmed by 5 bases and 6 bases, with 14 bases remaining between them. The CDR3 runs to 14 residues. The germline gives CDR1 SEHNR, CDR2 FQNEAQ (reference sequence).

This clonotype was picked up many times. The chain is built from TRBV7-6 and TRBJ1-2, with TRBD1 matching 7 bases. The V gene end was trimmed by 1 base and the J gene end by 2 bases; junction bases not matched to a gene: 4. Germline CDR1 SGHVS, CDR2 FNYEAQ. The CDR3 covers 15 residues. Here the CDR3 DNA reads TGTGCCAGCAGCTTAGGAGGGGGCCCAAACTATGGCTACACCTTC. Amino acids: CASSLGGGPNYGYTF.

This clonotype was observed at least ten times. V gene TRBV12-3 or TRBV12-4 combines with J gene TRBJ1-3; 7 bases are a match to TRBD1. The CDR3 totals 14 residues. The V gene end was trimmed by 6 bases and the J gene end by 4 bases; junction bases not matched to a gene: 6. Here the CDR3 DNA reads TGTGCCAGCAGCCAGACAGGGTTGGGAAACACCATATATTTT. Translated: CASSQTGLGNTIYF.

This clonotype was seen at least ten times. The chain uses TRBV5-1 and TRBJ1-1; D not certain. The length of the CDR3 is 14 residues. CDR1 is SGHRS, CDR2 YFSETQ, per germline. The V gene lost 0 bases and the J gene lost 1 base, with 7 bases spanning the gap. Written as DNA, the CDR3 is TGCGCCAGCAGCTTGGCGCCAGCGAACACTGAAGCTTTCTTT. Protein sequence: CASSLAPANTEAFF.

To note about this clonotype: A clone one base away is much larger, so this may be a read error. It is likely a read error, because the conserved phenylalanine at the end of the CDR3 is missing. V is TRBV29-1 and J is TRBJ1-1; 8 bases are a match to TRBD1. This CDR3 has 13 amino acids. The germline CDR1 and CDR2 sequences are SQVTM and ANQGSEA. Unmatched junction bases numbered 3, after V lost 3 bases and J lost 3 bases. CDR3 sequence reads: CSVETGDDTEAFL. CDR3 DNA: TGCAGCGTTGAGACAGGGGATGACACTGAAGCTTTCCTT.

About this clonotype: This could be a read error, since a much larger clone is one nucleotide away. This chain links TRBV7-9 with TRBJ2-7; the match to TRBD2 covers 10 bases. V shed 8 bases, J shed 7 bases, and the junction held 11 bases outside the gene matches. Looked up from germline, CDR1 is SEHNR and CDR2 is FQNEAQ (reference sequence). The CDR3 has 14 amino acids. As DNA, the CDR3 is TGTGCCAGCGGCCGGCTAGCGGGAGTAAGGGAGCAGTACTTC. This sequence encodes CASGRLAGVREQYF.

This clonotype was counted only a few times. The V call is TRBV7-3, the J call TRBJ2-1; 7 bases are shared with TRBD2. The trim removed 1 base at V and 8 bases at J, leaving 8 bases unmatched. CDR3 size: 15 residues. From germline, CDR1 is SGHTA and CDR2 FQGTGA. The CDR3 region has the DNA TGTGCCAGCAGCTTAAGCGCGGGAGCGGTCGATGAGCAGTTCTTC. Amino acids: CASSLSAGAVDEQFF.